These 16 T cell receptor beta chains were all obtained from the same sample, sequenced in a study of graft-versus-host responses after intestinal transplantation. Clones were sequenced by immunoSEQ multiplex PCR, and TCRdb holds only the in-frame ones, with some missing. Of approximately 78,000 clones listed, roughly 84% are singletons. For these TCRs, the target antigens are not known. The starting material was unstimulated CD8+ T cells sorted from spleen or lymph node cells, obtained before transplant. The source is a human donor who was the organ donor for an intestinal transplant.

The chain couples TRBV7-6 to TRBJ2-7; the D call may be TRBD1 or TRBD2 (5 bases each). The CDR3 is 15 amino acids. Trimming took off 1 base at V and 4 bases at J, with 14 bases between the two ends. Per germline, CDR1 SGHVS and CDR2 FNYEAQ. The CDR3 reads CASSLGPDGGYEQYF. The DNA of the CDR3 is TGTGCCAGCAGCTTAGGCCCGGATGGGGGTTACGAGCAGTACTTC.

The rearrangement uses TRBV4-1 and TRBJ2-3; D might be TRBD2 (5 bases). Germline V gene data show CDR1 as MGHRA and CDR2 as YSYEKL. This CDR3 is 14 amino acids long. V shed 3 bases and J shed 6 bases, with 13 bases lying between them. Written as DNA, the CDR3 is TGCGCCAGCAGCCAGAGCTATGGGGAGGATACGCAGTATTTT. Translation: CASSQSYGEDTQYF.

The chain employs TRBV5-1 and TRBJ2-7; 7 nucleotides align to TRBD1. The V gene's germline CDR1 is SGHRS and CDR2 YFSETQ. The CDR3 loop spans 13 amino acids. V lost 5 bases and J lost 11; bases outside the gene matches: 13. CDR3 residues: CASRPSGTAWEYF. The CDR3 DNA follows: TGCGCCAGCAGACCGTCCGGGACAGCATGGGAGTACTTC.

The sample holds a few counts of this clone. The chain couples TRBV29-1 to TRBJ1-1; D might be TRBD1 (5 bases). The V gene's germline CDR1 is SQVTM and CDR2 ANQGSEA. V was trimmed by 7 bases and J by 11 bases, leaving 17 bases between them. The CDR3 is made up of 11 amino acids. The CDR3 sequence: CSATTGTHAFF. CDR3 coding DNA: TGCAGCGCCACGACCGGGACGCATGCTTTCTTT.

The chain recombines TRBV15 with TRBJ2-5; D remains ambiguous. The CDR3 has 15 amino acids. V was cut by 6 bases and J by 1 base, with 15 bases left in between. The germline CDR1 and CDR2 sequences are LNHNV and YYDKDF (reference sequence). Here the CDR3 DNA reads TGTGCCACCAGTTTCGCGGCAGCTGTCCAAGAGACCCAGTACTTC. This codes for CATSFAAAVQETQYF.

The chain combines TRBV28 with TRBJ2-1; 8 positions agree with TRBD1. The CDR3 covers 16 residues. Per germline, CDR1 MDHEN and CDR2 SYDVKM. J lost 7 bases, V lost 4 bases, and 12 bases had no gene match. The CDR3 region has the DNA TGTGCCAGCAGTTGCTACCCCCGACAGGGGACAAATGAGCAGTTCTTC. Amino acid sequence: CASSCYPRQGTNEQFF.

V is TRBV7-9 and J is TRBJ2-7; 7 positions agree with TRBD1. Losses at the gene ends were 5 bases for V and 3 bases for J; bases not matched to a gene: 4. Germline CDR1 is SEHNR and CDR2 is FQNEAQ (reference sequence). CDR3 length equals 13 residues. The CDR3 nucleotides read TGTGCCAGCAGCCCCTGGGACAGCTACGAGCAGTACTTC. This codes for CASSPWDSYEQYF. Full variable domain (rest looked up from reference TRBV7-9 and TRBJ2-7): DTGVSQNPRHKITKRGQNVTFRCDPISEHNRLYWYRQTLGQGPEFLTYFQNEAQLEKSRLLSDRFSAERPKGSFSTLEIQRTEQGDSAMYLCASSPWDSYEQYFGPGTRLTVT.

CDR3: CAWSVMDRGNTEAFF. CDR3 nucleotides: TGTGCCTGGAGTGTAATGGACAGGGGCAACACTGAAGCTTTCTTT. V usage is TRBV30 and J usage is TRBJ1-1; 9 positions match TRBD1. J was trimmed by 2 bases and V by 0 bases; bases with no gene match: 4. Germline lookup yields CDR1 GTSNPN and CDR2 SVGIG (reference sequence). This CDR3 is built from 15 residues.

This clone occurred once. The chain has TRBV30 and TRBJ1-3; no clear D. The germline V gene has CDR1 GTSNPN and CDR2 SVGIG (reference sequence). The length of the CDR3 is 13 residues. Trimming took 4 bases from V and 2 from J, leaving 9 bases between them. In DNA form, the CDR3 reads TGTGCCTGGAATTGGAGGGCTGGAAACACCATATATTTT. Translated: CAWNWRAGNTIYF.

This rearrangement joins TRBV5-6 to TRBJ1-2, with D tentatively TRBD1 (5 bases). V shed 0 bases and J shed 7 bases, with 13 bases lying between them. CDR1 SGHDT and CDR2 YYEEEE come from the germline V gene. The CDR3 sequence is 14 residues long. The CDR3 protein is CASSLGIGGIGYTF. The CDR3 DNA reads as TGTGCCAGCAGCTTGGGGATTGGGGGGATTGGCTACACCTTC.

The chain links TRBV6-5 to TRBJ1-1; D is possibly TRBD1 (6 bases). CDR1 is MNHEY, CDR2 SVGAGI, per germline. The CDR3 sequence is 15 residues long. The germline V and J ends were trimmed by 0 bases and 0 bases, with 8 bases remaining between them. The CDR3 DNA is TGTGCCAGCAGTTACTCGGGGACAATGAACACTGAAGCTTTCTTT. Translating it yields CASSYSGTMNTEAFF.

This chain uses TRBV15 with TRBJ1-2; D unresolved. Trimming took off 5 bases at V and 4 bases at J, with 20 bases between the two ends. The CDR3 has 16 amino acids. The germline gives CDR1 LNHNV, CDR2 YYDKDF (reference sequence). The CDR3 spells CATSHPRSTYLYGYTF. Written as DNA, the CDR3 is TGTGCCACCAGCCACCCCCGGTCTACTTACCTCTATGGCTACACCTTC.

The chain is built from TRBV18 and TRBJ2-5; D is unresolved. The CDR3 totals 13 residues. Trimming took 6 bases from V and 7 from J, leaving 15 bases between them. Germline values: CDR1 KGHSH, CDR2 LQKENI. The DNA of the CDR3 is TGTGCCAGCTCGCCCCCCGACGAATGGACCCAGTACTTC. This codes for CASSPPDEWTQYF. The variable domain in full, completed from reference TRBV18 and TRBJ2-5, reads NAGVMQNPRHLVRRRGQEARLRCSPMKGHSHVYWYRQLPEEGLKFMVYLQKENIIDESGMPKERFSAEFPKEGPSILRIQQVVRGDSAAYFCASSPPDEWTQYFGPGTRLLVL.

The V call is TRBV5-6, the J call TRBJ2-7; TRBD2 aligns across 11 bases. Trimming took 2 bases from V and 2 from J; bases not matched to a gene: 6. The germline CDR1 and CDR2 sequences are SGHDT and YYEEEE. The CDR3 totals 16 residues. The CDR3 here is CASSFYELAGAYEQYF. CDR3 nucleotides: TGTGCCAGCAGCTTCTATGAACTAGCGGGGGCCTACGAGCAGTACTTC.

This chain links TRBV9 with TRBJ2-3; possibly TRBD2 for D (5 bases). CDR3 length equals 16 residues. Germline V gene data show CDR1 as SGDLS and CDR2 as YYNGEE. V dropped 3 bases and J dropped 4 bases, with 18 bases sitting between them. CDR3 in amino acids: CASSAGVTPEADTQYF. The CDR3 DNA reads TGTGCCAGCAGCGCCGGGGTTACCCCAGAGGCAGATACGCAGTATTTT. Complete variable domain (other parts from reference TRBV9 and TRBJ2-3): DSGVTQTPKHLITATGQRVTLRCSPRSGDLSVYWYQQSLDQGLQFLIQYYNGEERAKGNILERFSAQQFPDLHSELNLSSLELGDSALYFCASSAGVTPEADTQYFGPGTRLTVL.

This clone has just one count. The chain uses TRBV29-1 and TRBJ1-4; D possibly corresponds to TRBD1 (6 bases). CDR1 SQVTM and CDR2 ANQGSEA come from the germline V gene. The CDR3 is 13 amino acids. V lost 8 bases to trimming and J lost 8 bases, with 18 bases between them. The CDR3 loop is CSCRRQGLEKLFF. In DNA, the CDR3 is TGCAGCTGTCGGAGGCAGGGGTTAGAAAAACTGTTTTTT.